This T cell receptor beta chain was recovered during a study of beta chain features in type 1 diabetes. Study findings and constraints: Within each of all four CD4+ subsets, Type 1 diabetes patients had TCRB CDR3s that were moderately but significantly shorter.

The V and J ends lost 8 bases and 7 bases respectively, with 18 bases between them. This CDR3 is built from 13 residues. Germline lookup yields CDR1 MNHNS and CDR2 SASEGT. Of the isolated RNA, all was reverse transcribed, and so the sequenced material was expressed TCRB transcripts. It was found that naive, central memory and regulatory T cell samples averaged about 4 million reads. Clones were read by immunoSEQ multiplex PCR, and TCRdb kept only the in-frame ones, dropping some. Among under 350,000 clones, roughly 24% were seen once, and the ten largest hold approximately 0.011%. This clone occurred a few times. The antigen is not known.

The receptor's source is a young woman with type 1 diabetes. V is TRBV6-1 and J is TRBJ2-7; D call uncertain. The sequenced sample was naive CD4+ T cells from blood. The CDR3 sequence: CASLAYALQEQYF. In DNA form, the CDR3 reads TGTGCCAGCTTAGCATACGCCCTTCAGGAGCAGTACTTC.